The 24 T cell receptor beta chains below were found in one sample sequenced in a study of T cell responses to AZD1222 COVID-19 vaccine. Sequencing used immunoSEQ multiplex PCR; TCRdb keeps in-frame clones, though not all of them. Among 80,000 to 100,000 clones listed, approximately 92% were seen once. The sequencing used peripheral blood, collected on day 0 of AZD1222 vaccination. The source of these receptors is an adult in good health.

CDR3 in amino acids: CASSSLQGAKIDTQYF. The CDR3, as DNA: TGTGCCAGCAGCTCACTCCAGGGGGCGAAGATAGATACGCAGTATTTT. This rearrangement joins TRBV7-9 to TRBJ2-3; 8 bases line up with TRBD1. The CDR3 extends over 16 amino acids. Germline CDR1 SEHNR, CDR2 FQNEAQ (reference sequence). J gave up 5 bases and V 4 bases, and 11 bases lay outside the gene matches.

The chain carries TRBV6-4 and TRBJ1-6; unclear D gene. Trimming shortened V by 2 bases and J by 5 bases, and 4 bases separated the two germline ends. The CDR3 is 13 amino acids. Germline CDR1 is MRHNA and CDR2 is SNTAGT. The CDR3 is CASSDGNNSPLHF. CDR3 DNA: TGTGCCAGCAGTGACGGGAATAATTCACCCCTCCACTTT.

The V call is TRBV5-1, the J call TRBJ1-3; D is unresolved. The length of the CDR3 is 15 residues. Germline CDR1 and CDR2: SGHRS and YFSETQ. Trimming removed 0 bases from V and 0 bases from J, with 7 bases in between. The CDR3, as DNA: TGCGCCAGCAGCTTGGGCCAGAACTCTGGAAACACCATATATTTT. It specifies CASSLGQNSGNTIYF.

This rearrangement joins TRBV27 to TRBJ2-1; D is undetermined. Germline CDR1 reads MNHEY; CDR2 reads SMNVEV (reference sequence). V was pared by 2 bases and J by 7 bases, with 18 bases between. The CDR3 totals 16 residues. The CDR3 here is CASSLSWSRGQNEQFF. As DNA, the CDR3 is TGTGCCAGCAGTTTAAGTTGGTCTAGAGGCCAGAATGAGCAGTTCTTC.

This chain links TRBV5-6 with TRBJ1-3; a weak D match, TRBD1 (6 bases). With 0 bases removed from V and 2 bases from J, the gap between germline ends came to 12 bases. Germline V lookup: CDR1 SGHDT, CDR2 YYEEEE. CDR3 length: 16 residues. The DNA for the CDR3 is TGTGCCAGCAGCTTGGTGGCGGGGGCGGCTGGAAACACCATATATTTT. Protein sequence: CASSLVAGAAGNTIYF. Full variable domain (missing parts from reference TRBV5-6 and TRBJ1-3): DAGVTQSPTHLIKTRGQQVTLRCSPKSGHDTVSWYQQALGQGPQFIFQYYEEEERQRGNFPDRFSGHQFPNYSSELNVNALLLGDSALYLCASSLVAGAAGNTIYFGEGSWLTVV.

This chain joins TRBV4-1 and TRBJ1-1; 8 bases match TRBD1. Germline CDR1 and CDR2: MGHRA and YSYEKL. This CDR3 has 14 amino acids. The junction had 7 bases not matched to a gene; V was cut back by 5 bases and J by 5 bases. CDR3 sequence reads: CASSTRTGQTEAFF. The CDR3 coding sequence is TGCGCCAGCAGCACCCGGACAGGGCAAACTGAAGCTTTCTTT.

The chain is built from TRBV4-2 and TRBJ1-4; 7 nucleotides align to TRBD1. The V and J ends lost 0 bases and 7 bases, in that order; junction bases with no gene match: 8. CDR1 LGHNA and CDR2 YNFKEQ come from the germline V gene. The CDR3 is made up of 16 amino acids. This CDR3 reads CASSQDRGGGVEKLFF. The CDR3 DNA reads as TGTGCCAGCAGCCAAGATCGAGGGGGCGGGGTTGAAAAACTGTTTTTT.

The chain employs TRBV7-2 and TRBJ1-3; D is ambiguous. The V end was cut by 8 bases, the J end by 4 bases, with 15 bases between. Per germline, CDR1 SGHTA and CDR2 FQGNSA. This CDR3 is built from 14 residues. The CDR3 DNA is TGTGCCAGCCGCCCCGGGGTTGCGGGAAACACCATATATTTT. It encodes CASRPGVAGNTIYF.

The chain links TRBV24-1 to TRBJ2-7, with D perhaps TRBD2 (6 bases). Per the germline V gene, CDR1 is KGHDR and CDR2 is SFDVKD. V shed 1 base and J shed 4 bases, with 22 bases lying between them. This CDR3 is built from 18 residues. The CDR3 DNA reads as TGTGCCACCAGTGATTTTCGGGGGATGGCGGGGAGTACATACGAGCAGTACTTC. This codes for CATSDFRGMAGSTYEQYF.

A remark on this clone: This sample includes further DNA sequences coding for the same CDR3. The V call is TRBV5-1, the J call TRBJ1-2, with 7 bases fitting TRBD1. Germline loops: CDR1 SGHRS, CDR2 YFSETQ. The V segment lost 0 bases and the J segment 5 bases; nucleotides outside the gene matches: 1. The CDR3 sequence is 13 residues long. CDR3 protein: CASSLDRGYGYTF. The CDR3 coding sequence is TGCGCCAGCAGCTTGGACAGGGGATATGGCTACACCTTC.

In this sample, this clone turned up a few times. V and J are TRBV7-9 and TRBJ2-7; D gene uncertain. The ends were cut back, 3 bases at V and 0 bases at J, with 9 bases in the middle. The CDR3 is made up of 14 amino acids. Germline V lookup: CDR1 SEHNR, CDR2 FQNEAQ (reference sequence). CDR3 in amino acids: CASSFADHSYEQYF. In nucleotides, the CDR3 is TGTGCCAGCAGCTTCGCGGACCACTCCTACGAGCAGTACTTC.

J is TRBJ2-5 and V is TRBV5-4; 10 nucleotides agree with TRBD2. The germline gives CDR1 SGHNT, CDR2 YYREEE (reference sequence). The CDR3 covers 16 residues. J gave up 3 bases and V 0 bases, and 5 bases lay outside the gene matches. Here the CDR3 DNA reads TGTGCCAGCAGCTTGGAAACCGGGACTAGCGAAGAGACCCAGTACTTC. It encodes CASSLETGTSEETQYF. Complete variable domain (other parts from reference TRBV5-4 and TRBJ2-5): ETGVTQSPTHLIKTRGQQVTLRCSSQSGHNTVSWYQQALGQGPQFIFQYYREEENGRGNFPPRFSGLQFPNYSSELNVNALELDDSALYLCASSLETGTSEETQYFGPGTRLLVL.

This rearrangement joins TRBV27 to TRBJ1-6; 9 bases are shared with TRBD1. The V and J ends lost 5 bases and 7 bases, in that order; junction bases with no gene match: 6. The V gene's germline CDR1 is MNHEY and CDR2 SMNVEV (reference sequence). The CDR3 is 15 amino acids. The CDR3 nucleotides read TGTGCCAGCAGTACGCCCGGGACAGGGAATTCACCCCTCCACTTT. Translation gives CASSTPGTGNSPLHF.

This clone appeared a single time. CDR3 DNA sequence: TGTGCCTGGAGTTACCAGGGGTTAGTGAACACTGAAGCTTTCTTT. It is translated as CAWSYQGLVNTEAFF. The J gene is TRBJ1-1, the V gene TRBV30; a possible D gene is TRBD1 (6 bases). The CDR3 has 15 residues. Trimming stripped 2 bases from V and 0 bases from J, with 13 bases between. The germline V gene has CDR1 GTSNPN and CDR2 SVGIG (reference sequence).

The gene calls are TRBV15 and TRBJ1-5; D is ambiguous. Between the trimmed V and J ends, which lost 6 bases and 11 bases, there was a span of 20 bases. The CDR3 sequence is 14 residues long. CDR1 is LNHNV, CDR2 YYDKDF, per germline (reference sequence). CDR3 amino acids: CATRESVIGIAQHF. The CDR3 nucleotides are TGTGCCACCAGAGAGAGCGTAATCGGAATAGCCCAGCATTTT.

Points on this clone: It is unclear where the CDR3 begins or ends on the DNA, so no DNA is shown, and the CDR3 is as TCRdb lists it. The V call is TRBV27, the J call TRBJ2-7; TRBD2, the table's D call, lacks a check against the DNA. The CDR3 adds up to 14 amino acids, both ends counted. The germline V gene encodes CDR1 MNHEY and CDR2 SMNVEV (reference sequence). This CDR3 is CASSSSGGRREQYF.

This chain links TRBV5-1 with TRBJ2-2, with 12 bases matching TRBD1. The CDR3 length is 17 residues. J was trimmed by 7 bases and V by 4 bases; bases with no gene match: 11. CDR1 and CDR2 (germline): SGHRS, YFSETQ. CDR3 loop: CASSPQPGQGAGGELFF. For the CDR3, the DNA is TGCGCCAGCAGCCCGCAGCCGGGACAGGGGGCGGGCGGGGAGCTGTTTTTT.

In this sample, this clone turned up once. The CDR3 spells CSAEGQSSYEQYF. The CDR3 DNA reads as TGCAGCGCGGAGGGACAGAGCTCCTACGAGCAGTACTTC. The chain joins TRBV29-1 to TRBJ2-7; D may be TRBD1 (7 bases). Trimming cost V 7 bases and J 0 bases, with 13 bases left between them. This CDR3 has 13 amino acids. Germline loops: CDR1 SQVTM, CDR2 ANQGSEA.

As concerns this clone: Other DNA sequences of this sample code for an identical CDR3. The chain carries TRBV9 and TRBJ1-6, with a tentative D call TRBD1 (5 bases). The CDR3 spans 15 residues. CDR1 is SGDLS and CDR2 is YYNGEE in the germline V gene. V was pared by 4 bases and J by 10 bases, with 18 bases between. CDR3 region: CASSPRTGEGSPLHF. In DNA form, the CDR3 reads TGTGCCAGCAGCCCCCGAACCGGAGAGGGGTCACCCCTCCACTTT. Together with reference TRBV9 and TRBJ1-6, the CDR3 gives the full variable domain: DSGVTQTPKHLITATGQRVTLRCSPRSGDLSVYWYQQSLDQGLQFLIQYYNGEERAKGNILERFSAQQFPDLHSELNLSSLELGDSALYFCASSPRTGEGSPLHFGNGTRLTVT.

The V call is TRBV18, the J call TRBJ1-1; TRBD1 is a possible D gene (6 bases). This CDR3 is built from 14 residues. Germline V CDR1 and CDR2: KGHSH, LQKENI. V gave up 4 bases and J gave up 7 bases, with 16 bases separating them. This CDR3 reads CASSLIPRTDEAFF. As DNA, the CDR3 is TGTGCCAGCTCACTAATCCCGAGGACAGATGAAGCTTTCTTT.

The table lists this clone with a few counts. The chain is built from TRBV20-1 and TRBJ2-1; D is possibly TRBD2 (6 bases). The V gene lost 3 bases and the J gene lost 9 bases, with 18 bases spanning the gap. Germline CDR1 DFQATT, CDR2 SNEGSKA (reference sequence). The CDR3 sequence is 14 residues long. For the CDR3, the DNA is TGCAGTGCTAGTACCACGGGAGTCTTAGGTGAGCAGTTCTTC. It specifies CSASTTGVLGEQFF.

A remark on this clone: Other nucleotide sequences from this sample produce the same CDR3. The V gene is TRBV12-3 or TRBV12-4, the J gene TRBJ2-6, with D hard to call. Trimming removed 7 bases at V and 4 bases at J, with 2 bases between. The CDR3 sequence is 11 residues long. The CDR3 loop is CASTGANVLTF. The CDR3 DNA sequence: TGTGCCAGCACCGGGGCCAACGTCCTGACTTTC.

The rearrangement links TRBV5-6 to TRBJ1-6; no firm D call. The CDR3 spans 15 residues. Germline V CDR1 and CDR2: SGHDT, YYEEEE. V was shortened by 2 bases and J by 0 bases, with 6 bases between the two germline ends. This CDR3 is CASSFMSSYNSPLHF. In DNA, the CDR3 is TGTGCCAGCAGCTTTATGAGCTCCTATAATTCACCCCTCCACTTT.

The chain's CDR3 is CASSLAREHNEQFF. The CDR3 coding sequence is TGTGCCAGCAGCTTGGCGCGGGAGCACAATGAGCAGTTCTTC. The rearrangement links TRBV7-3 to TRBJ2-1; 7 positions agree with TRBD2. Germline loops: CDR1 SGHTA, CDR2 FQGTGA. This CDR3 comprises 14 residues. V lost 3 bases to trimming and J lost 5 bases; unmatched junction nucleotides: 4. Filled out from reference TRBV7-3 and TRBJ2-1, the complete variable domain reads GAGVSQTPSNKVTEKGKYVELRCDPISGHTALYWYRQSLGQGPEFLIYFQGTGAADDSGLPNDRFFAVRPEGSVSTLKIQRTERGDSAVYLCASSLAREHNEQFFGPGTRLTVL.